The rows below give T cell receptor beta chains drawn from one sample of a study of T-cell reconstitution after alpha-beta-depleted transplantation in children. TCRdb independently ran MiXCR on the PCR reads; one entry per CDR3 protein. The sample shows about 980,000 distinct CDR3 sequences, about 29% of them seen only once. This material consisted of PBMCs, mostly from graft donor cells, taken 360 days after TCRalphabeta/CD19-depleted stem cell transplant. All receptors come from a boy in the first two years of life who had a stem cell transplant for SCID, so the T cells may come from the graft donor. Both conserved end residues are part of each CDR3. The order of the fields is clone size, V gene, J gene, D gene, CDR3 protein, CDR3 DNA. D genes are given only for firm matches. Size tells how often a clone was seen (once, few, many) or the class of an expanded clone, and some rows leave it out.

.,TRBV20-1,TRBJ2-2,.,CSARRQGSGGELFF,TGCAGTGCTAGACGGCAGGGGAGTGGCGGGGAGCTGTTTTTT
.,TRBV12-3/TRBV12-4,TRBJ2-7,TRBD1,CASRLGTGVYEQYF,TGTGCCAGCAGACTGGGGACAGGGGTATACGAGCAGTACTTC
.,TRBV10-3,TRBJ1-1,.,CAISVRGVDTEAFF,TGTGCCATCAGTGTACGGGGAGTGGATACTGAAGCTTTCTTT
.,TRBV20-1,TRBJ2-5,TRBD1,CSALPGTGGEETQYF,TGCAGTGCTCTTCCCGGGACAGGGGGGGAAGAGACCCAGTACTTC
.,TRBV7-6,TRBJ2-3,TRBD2,CASSFGTSGAVDTQYF,TGTGCCAGCAGCTTCGGTACTAGCGGGGCCGTGGATACGCAGTATTTT
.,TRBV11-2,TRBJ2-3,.,CASSLDLVGDTQYF,TGTGCCAGCAGCTTAGATCTAGTGGGAGATACGCAGTATTTT
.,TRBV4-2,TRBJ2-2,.,CASSQDIVSTGELFF,TGTGCCAGCAGCCAAGATATAGTTTCCACCGGGGAGCTGTTTTTT
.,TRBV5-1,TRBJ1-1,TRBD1,CASSSNRGWRGTEAFF,TGCGCCAGCAGTTCAAACAGGGGGTGGAGGGGCACTGAAGCTTTCTTT
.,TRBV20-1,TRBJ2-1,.,CSAAKNEQFF,TGCAGTGCTGCAAAGAATGAGCAGTTCTTC
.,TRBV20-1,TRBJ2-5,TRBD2,CSARDLWEGKTQYF,TGCAGTGCTAGAGATCTTTGGGAGGGAAAGACCCAGTACTTC
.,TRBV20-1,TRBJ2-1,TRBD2,CSARVAGNEQFF,TGCAGTGCTAGAGTAGCGGGGAATGAGCAGTTCTTC
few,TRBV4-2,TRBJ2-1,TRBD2,CASSHSGGTLNEQFF,TGTGCCAGCAGCCATAGCGGGGGGACACTCAATGAGCAGTTCTTC
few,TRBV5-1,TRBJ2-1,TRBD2,CASSLGASGGFSYNEQFF,TGCGCCAGCAGCTTGGGCGCTAGCGGGGGCTTCTCCTACAATGAGCAGTTCTTC
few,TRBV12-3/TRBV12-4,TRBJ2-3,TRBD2,CASSLGSGVTDTQYF,TGTGCCAGCAGTCTCGGTAGCGGGGTCACAGATACGCAGTATTTT
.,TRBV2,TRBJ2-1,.,CATDLADSSSNEQFF,TGTGCCACAGACCTGGCAGATAGTTCGAGCAATGAGCAGTTCTTC
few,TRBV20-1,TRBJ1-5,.,CSATLGWVNQPQHF,TGCAGTGCCACCCTGGGGTGGGTCAATCAGCCCCAGCATTTT
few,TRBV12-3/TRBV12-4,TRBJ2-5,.,CASSFHPSQETQYF,TGTGCCAGCAGTTTTCACCCTAGCCAAGAGACCCAGTACTTC
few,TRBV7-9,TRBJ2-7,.,CASSSPIRPSYEQYF,TGTGCCAGCAGCTCCCCAATCCGCCCATCCTACGAGCAGTACTTC
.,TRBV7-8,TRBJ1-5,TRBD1,CASSNAQGLSNQPQHF,TGTGCCAGCAGCAATGCACAGGGGTTAAGCAATCAGCCCCAGCATTTT
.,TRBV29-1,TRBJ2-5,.,CSPSKNGETQYF,TGCAGCCCGAGTAAAAATGGGGAGACCCAGTACTTC
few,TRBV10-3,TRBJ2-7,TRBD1,CAISESGDRGRYEQYF,TGTGCCATCAGTGAGTCAGGGGACAGGGGGCGGTACGAGCAGTACTTC
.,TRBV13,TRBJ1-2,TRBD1,CASSLGTARPYGYTF,TGTGCCAGCAGCCTGGGGACAGCCCGACCCTATGGCTACACCTTC
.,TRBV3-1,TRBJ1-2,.,CASSGPGSPDYGYTF,TGTGCCAGCAGCGGACCGGGAAGTCCTGATTATGGCTACACCTTC
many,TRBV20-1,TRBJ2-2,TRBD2,CSARDPGGPTGELFF,TGCAGTGCTAGAGATCCGGGAGGTCCGACCGGGGAGCTGTTTTTT
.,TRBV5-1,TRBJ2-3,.,CASSLEGGVRDTQYF,TGCGCCAGCAGCTTGGAAGGGGGGGTGAGGGATACGCAGTATTTT
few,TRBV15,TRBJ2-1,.,CATRAAGGSSYNEQFF,TGTGCCACCAGAGCGGCTGGGGGGAGCTCCTACAATGAGCAGTTCTTC
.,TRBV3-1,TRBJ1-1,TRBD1,CASSQAGGGGTEAFF,TGTGCCAGCAGCCAAGCAGGGGGCGGGGGCACTGAAGCTTTCTTT
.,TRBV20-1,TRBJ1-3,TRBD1,CSARVRTGSSGNTIYF,TGCAGTGCTAGAGTTAGGACAGGCTCCTCTGGAAACACCATATATTTT
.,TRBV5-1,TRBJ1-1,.,CASSLQTREPQFEAFF,TGCGCCAGCAGCTTGCAAACCAGGGAGCCCCAATTTGAAGCTTTCTTT
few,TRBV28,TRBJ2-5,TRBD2,CASSRLTSGSKETQYF,TGTGCCAGCAGTCGCCTGACTAGCGGGTCAAAAGAGACCCAGTACTTC
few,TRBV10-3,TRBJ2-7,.,CAISRGATYEQYF,TGTGCCATTTCAAGGGGCGCTACCTACGAGCAGTACTTC
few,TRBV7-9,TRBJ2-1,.,CASSLAQGSSSYNEQFF,TGTGCCAGCAGCTTAGCTCAGGGGTCAAGCTCCTACAATGAGCAGTTCTTC
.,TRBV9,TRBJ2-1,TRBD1,CASSVGDRVTYNEQFF,TGTGCCAGCAGCGTAGGGGACAGGGTAACCTACAATGAGCAGTTCTTC
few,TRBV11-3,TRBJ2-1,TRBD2,CASSLVHGLAGQFF,TGTGCCAGCAGCTTAGTTCACGGACTAGCGGGGCAGTTCTTC
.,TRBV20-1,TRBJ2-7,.,CSARESVPGSEQYF,TGCAGTGCTAGAGAGAGCGTTCCAGGGAGCGAGCAGTACTTC
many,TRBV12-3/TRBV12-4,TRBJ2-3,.,CASSLAGVPWDTQYF,TGTGCCAGCAGTTTAGCGGGAGTGCCGTGGGATACGCAGTATTTT
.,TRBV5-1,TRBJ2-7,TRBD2,CASSLAAGGGISYEQYF,TGCGCCAGCAGCTTGGCCGCCGGCGGGGGAATCTCCTACGAGCAGTACTTC
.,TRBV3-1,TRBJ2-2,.,CASSNRPANTGELFF,TGTGCCAGCAGCAACAGGCCAGCGAACACCGGGGAGCTGTTTTTT
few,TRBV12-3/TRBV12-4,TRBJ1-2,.,CASAPGANYGYTF,TGTGCCAGCGCCCCGGGAGCTAACTATGGCTACACCTTC
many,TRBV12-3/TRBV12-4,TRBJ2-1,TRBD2,CASSLAGGLNEQFF,TGCGCCAGCAGCTTGGCGGGGGGGCTCAATGAGCAGTTCTTC
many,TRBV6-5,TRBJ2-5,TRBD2,CASSYSIFREGSQETQYF,TGTGCCAGCAGTTACTCGATTTTCCGGGAGGGTAGCCAAGAGACCCAGTACTTC
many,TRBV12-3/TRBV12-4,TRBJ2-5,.,CASGGRYQETQYF,TGTGCCAGCGGCGGTCGGTACCAAGAGACCCAGTACTTC
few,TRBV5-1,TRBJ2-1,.,CASSPGRGDNEQFF,TGCGCCAGCAGCCCTGGCCGAGGAGACAATGAGCAGTTCTTC